Below, 8 T cell receptor beta chains from the same sample are listed, as sequenced in a study of blood T cell repertoires in COVID-19. Produced via immunoSEQ multiplex PCR; TCRdb's table is partial and in-frame only. The table includes some 180,000 clones, more than 80% detected once. Specimen: peripheral blood. Every receptor here comes from a woman aged 55-70 years with acute or convalescent COVID-19.

This chain uses TRBV3-1 (or the pseudogene TRBV3-2) with TRBJ1-1; TRBD1 matches 9 bases. The V segment lost 6 bases and the J segment 7 bases; nucleotides outside the gene matches: 9. This CDR3 comprises 14 residues. Germline loops: CDR1 LGHDT, CDR2 YNNKEL (reference sequence). CDR3 bases: TGTGCCAGCAGAAAGAGCGACAGGGGGATTGAAGCTTTCTTT. As protein: CASRKSDRGIEAFF.

The rearrangement uses TRBV10-3 and TRBJ1-1, with D perhaps matching TRBD1 (6 bases). The CDR3 totals 15 residues. The germline V gene has CDR1 ENHRY and CDR2 SYGVKD. The ends were cut back, 6 bases at V and 0 bases at J, with 14 bases in the middle. The CDR3 region is CAIRPGQPMNTEAFF. The CDR3 nucleotides read TGTGCCATCAGGCCCGGACAGCCCATGAACACTGAAGCTTTCTTT.

The chain has TRBV18 and TRBJ2-5, with D tentatively TRBD1 (6 bases). V gave up 6 bases and J gave up 2 bases, with 7 bases separating them. Germline CDR1 reads KGHSH; CDR2 reads LQKENI. There are 12 residues in the CDR3. CDR3 bases: TGTGCCAGCTCCGGACAGCAAGAGACCCAGTACTTC. Translated, it gives CASSGQQETQYF.

CDR3 sequence (DNA): TGTGCCAGCAGCCAGGGTACAGGGTTGGTGATGAACACTGAAGCTTTCTTT. Encoded protein: CASSQGTGLVMNTEAFF. V usage is TRBV3-1 (or the pseudogene TRBV3-2) and J usage is TRBJ1-1, with a weak D call TRBD1 (6 bases). The CDR3 consists of 17 residues. The ends were cut back, 3 bases at V and 0 bases at J, with 17 bases in the middle. Germline lookup yields CDR1 LGHDT and CDR2 YNNKEL (reference sequence).

The genes are TRBV30 and TRBJ2-5; 7 nucleotides align to TRBD2. The length of the CDR3 is 14 residues. V gave up 4 bases and J gave up 5 bases; unmatched junction bases: 10. Germline-derived CDR1 and CDR2 are GTSNPN and SVGIG (reference sequence). The CDR3 here is CAWTLGGRSETQYF. In DNA form, the CDR3 reads TGTGCCTGGACCCTCGGGGGGAGGTCGGAGACCCAGTACTTC.

The J gene is TRBJ1-2, the V gene TRBV11-2, with TRBD1 matching over 7 bases. Losses at the gene ends were 1 base for V and 4 bases for J; bases not matched to a gene: 3. The CDR3 covers 14 residues. From germline, CDR1 is SGHAT and CDR2 FQNNGV. The CDR3 spells CASSLVPGGYGYTF. DNA for the CDR3: TGTGCCAGCAGCTTAGTTCCAGGGGGCTATGGCTACACCTTC.

This clone was recorded once. The chain carries TRBV9 and TRBJ1-6; perhaps TRBD1 as D (5 bases). Germline V CDR1 and CDR2: SGDLS, YYNGEE. CDR3 length: 14 amino acids. V lost 3 bases to trimming and J lost 9 bases, with 13 bases between them. The CDR3 region is CASSAQVSGSPLHF. CDR3 in DNA: TGTGCCAGCAGCGCACAGGTCTCGGGTTCACCCCTCCACTTT.

V and J are TRBV6-5 and TRBJ2-3; maybe TRBD2 (6 bases). Trimming left V 10 bases short and J 5 bases short, with 16 bases between. There are 13 residues in the CDR3. Germline-derived CDR1 and CDR2 are MNHEY and SVGAGI. CDR3 protein: CATLKAGIDTQYF. CDR3 bases: TGTGCCACCCTGAAGGCGGGAATAGATACGCAGTATTTT.